These 12 T cell receptor beta chains share one sample of origin, sequenced in a study of blood T cell repertoires in COVID-19. Repertoires were generated with immunoSEQ multiplex PCR, while TCRdb's copy carries only in-frame clones and drops some. The sample records about 43,000 clones, 80% to 90% being singletons. Sequencing was carried out using peripheral blood. All receptors derive from a man aged 55 to 70 with active COVID-19.

Notes on this clone: This same CDR3 is encoded by further DNA sequences in the sample. The rearrangement uses TRBV9 and TRBJ2-2; the D gene is possibly TRBD1 (5 bases). V was cut by 0 bases and J by 1 base, with 7 bases left in between. Germline V gene sequence: CDR1 SGDLS, CDR2 YYNGEE. The CDR3 covers 15 residues. The CDR3 protein is CASSVGQGNTGELFF. The DNA of the CDR3 is TGTGCCAGCAGCGTAGGGCAGGGGAACACCGGGGAGCTGTTTTTT.

In DNA, the CDR3 is TGCGCCAGCAGCCTCCTGCCCACAGGGTTGAACACTGAAGCTTTCTTT. Protein sequence: CASSLLPTGLNTEAFF. J is TRBJ1-1 and V is TRBV5-1; D might be TRBD1 (6 bases). V shed 4 bases and J shed 0 bases, with 16 bases lying between them. The CDR3 has 16 residues. Germline V gene lookup returns CDR1 SGHRS and CDR2 YFSETQ.

J is TRBJ2-2 and V is TRBV6-5; a possible D gene is TRBD1 (6 bases). The CDR3 runs 16 residues. Trimming removed 0 bases at V and 5 bases at J, with 13 bases between. Germline assignment: CDR1 MNHEY and CDR2 SVGAGI. CDR3 DNA sequence: TGTGCCAGCAGTTACTCGAGACTAAGGGGGACCGGGGAGCTGTTTTTT. It yields the protein CASSYSRLRGTGELFF.

The chain has TRBV4-1 and TRBJ1-3, with D unresolved. Trimming removed 2 bases from V and 0 bases from J, with 5 bases in between. CDR1 is MGHRA, CDR2 YSYEKL, per germline. The length of the CDR3 is 14 residues. CDR3 in DNA: TGCGCCAGCAGCCAACAGTACTCTGGAAACACCATATATTTT. Translating it yields CASSQQYSGNTIYF.

CDR3 coding DNA: TGTGCCAGCACCAATCCTGGGGCTTACGAGCAGTACTTC. It encodes CASTNPGAYEQYF. This chain connects TRBV5-6 to TRBJ2-7; tentative D call: TRBD1 (5 bases). Germline V lookup: CDR1 SGHDT, CDR2 YYEEEE. This CDR3 spans 13 amino acids. Trimming took 6 bases from V and 4 from J, leaving 14 bases between them.

This clone appeared a single time. The chain employs TRBV10-2 and TRBJ2-5; 12 positions match TRBD2. The V and J ends lost 3 bases and 5 bases, in that order; junction bases with no gene match: 7. The germline CDR1 and CDR2 sequences are WSHSY and SAAADI. The CDR3 covers 16 residues. The CDR3 here is CASSDPSGGALETQYF. The CDR3 DNA sequence: TGCGCCAGCAGTGACCCTAGCGGGGGGGCCTTGGAGACCCAGTACTTC.

This clone came up a few times. This chain joins TRBV6-8 and TRBJ1-3, with 7 nucleotides matching TRBD1. CDR1 is MNHGY, CDR2 SAAAGT, per germline. V dropped 5 bases and J dropped 5; count of bases not matched to a gene: 15. This CDR3 is 17 amino acids long. CDR3 sequence reads: CASSNGTALNLRNTIYF. In nucleotides, the CDR3 is TGTGCCAGCAGTAACGGGACAGCCCTTAATCTTAGAAACACCATATATTTT.

The chain recombines TRBV30 with TRBJ1-6, with 7 bases that match TRBD1. V gave up 5 bases and J gave up 7 bases; unmatched junction bases: 8. The CDR3 loop spans 14 amino acids. Looked up from germline, CDR1 is GTSNPN and CDR2 is SVGIG (reference sequence). The CDR3 sequence is CAWGQGQFNSPLHF. As DNA, the CDR3 is TGTGCCTGGGGTCAGGGACAGTTCAATTCACCCCTCCACTTT.

The V call is TRBV18, the J call TRBJ2-1, with D unresolved. Trimming removed 0 bases at V and 5 bases at J, with 5 bases between. The CDR3 loop spans 13 amino acids. CDR1 and CDR2 (germline): KGHSH, LQKENI. CDR3 sequence reads: CASSPPGDNEQFF. The CDR3, as DNA: TGTGCCAGCTCACCACCGGGCGACAATGAGCAGTTCTTC.

This chain uses TRBV27 with TRBJ1-5, with 9 bases lining up with TRBD1. The ends lost 8 bases at V and 3 bases at J; junction bases unmatched: 2. CDR1 is MNHEY and CDR2 is SMNVEV in the germline V gene (reference sequence). CDR3 length: 13 amino acids. The chain's CDR3 is CASRDRANQPQHF. The CDR3 DNA reads TGTGCCAGCCGGGACAGGGCCAATCAGCCCCAGCATTTT.

This clone has a handful of counts. This chain joins TRBV4-1 and TRBJ1-5; D is possibly TRBD1 (6 bases). The CDR3 loop spans 15 amino acids. Trimming shortened V by 0 bases and J by 2 bases, and 8 bases separated the two germline ends. Germline assignment: CDR1 MGHRA and CDR2 YSYEKL. The CDR3 loop is CASSQEGGGNQPQHF. The CDR3 DNA follows: TGCGCCAGCAGCCAAGAAGGGGGAGGCAATCAGCCCCAGCATTTT.

The DNA for the CDR3 is TGTGCCAGCAGCCAAGAATGGGGACAGGGTATGGATGGCTACACCTTC. This codes for CASSQEWGQGMDGYTF. V is TRBV14 and J is TRBJ1-2; 9 bases align to TRBD1. CDR3 length: 16 amino acids. The V and J ends lost 0 bases and 6 bases, in that order; junction bases with no gene match: 8. Germline V gene sequence: CDR1 SGHDN, CDR2 FVKESK.